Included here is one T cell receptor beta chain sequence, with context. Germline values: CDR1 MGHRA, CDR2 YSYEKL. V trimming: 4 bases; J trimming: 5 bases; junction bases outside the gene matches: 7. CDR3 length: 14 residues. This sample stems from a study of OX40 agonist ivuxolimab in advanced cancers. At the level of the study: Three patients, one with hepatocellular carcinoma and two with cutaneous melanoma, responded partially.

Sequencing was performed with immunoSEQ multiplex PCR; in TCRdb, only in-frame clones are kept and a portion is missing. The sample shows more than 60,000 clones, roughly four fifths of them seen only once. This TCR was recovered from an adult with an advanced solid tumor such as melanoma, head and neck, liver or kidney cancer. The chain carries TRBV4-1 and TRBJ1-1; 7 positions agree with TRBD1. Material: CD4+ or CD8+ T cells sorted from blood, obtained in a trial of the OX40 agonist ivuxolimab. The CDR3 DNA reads TGCGCCAGCAGCCCCGGGACAGCGTGGACTGAAGCTTTCTTT. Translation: CASSPGTAWTEAFF.